Below, 17 T cell receptor beta chains from the same sample are listed, as sequenced in a study of technical replicates of blood from a handful of donors. Libraries were prepared by immunoSEQ multiplex PCR; TCRdb keeps only in-frame clonotypes and omits some of them. Here the sample spans tens of thousands of clones, approximately 94% being singletons. Sequenced material: T cells isolated from PBMCs. These receptors were taken from a human donor in good health.

The chain uses TRBV9 and TRBJ1-2; the D gene is possibly TRBD1 (5 bases). Germline V gene sequence: CDR1 SGDLS, CDR2 YYNGEE. V was cut by 0 bases and J by 8 bases, with 14 bases left in between. The CDR3 runs 14 residues. The CDR3 here is CASSVGGQGYGYTF. The DNA of the CDR3 is TGTGCCAGCAGCGTAGGAGGTCAGGGATACGGCTACACCTTC. The variable domain in full, with the rest retrieved from reference TRBV9 and TRBJ1-2, is DSGVTQTPKHLITATGQRVTLRCSPRSGDLSVYWYQQSLDQGLQFLIQYYNGEERAKGNILERFSAQQFPDLHSELNLSSLELGDSALYFCASSVGGQGYGYTFGSGTRLTVV.

This clone was found once. The genes are TRBV4-1 and TRBJ2-1; D gene uncertain. The germline CDR1 and CDR2 sequences are MGHRA and YSYEKL. Trimming pared 2 bases from V and 4 bases from J, leaving 9 bases between. The CDR3 covers 14 residues. The CDR3 region is CASSQSHGYNEQFF. The CDR3, as DNA: TGCGCCAGCAGCCAATCGCACGGTTACAATGAGCAGTTCTTC.

The V and J genes are TRBV5-1 and TRBJ2-4; D possibly corresponds to TRBD1 (6 bases). Looked up from germline, CDR1 is SGHRS and CDR2 is YFSETQ. CDR3 size: 15 residues. The germline V and J ends were trimmed by 0 bases and 8 bases, with 15 bases remaining between them. Here the CDR3 reads CASSLEGRGVDIQYF. In DNA form, the CDR3 reads TGCGCCAGCAGCTTGGAGGGCAGGGGCGTTGACATTCAGTACTTC.

The J gene is TRBJ1-2, the V gene TRBV28; a weak D match, TRBD1 (5 bases). CDR1 MDHEN and CDR2 SYDVKM come from the germline V gene. V was shortened by 3 bases and J by 6 bases, with 17 bases between the two germline ends. The CDR3 covers 15 residues. CDR3 in amino acids: CASSLGVGGRNGYTF. CDR3 DNA sequence: TGTGCCAGCAGTTTGGGGGTGGGGGGACGTAATGGCTACACCTTC.

This clone showed up just once. The V gene is TRBV7-9, the J gene TRBJ2-5; no firm D call. Per the germline V gene, CDR1 is SEHNR and CDR2 is FQNEAQ (reference sequence). CDR3 length equals 13 residues. Trimming removed 2 bases from V and 1 base from J, with 5 bases in between. The DNA of the CDR3 is TGTGCCAGCAGCTTATTCAGCCAAGAGACCCAGTACTTC. Protein: CASSLFSQETQYF.

The chain couples TRBV6-5 to TRBJ1-1; perhaps TRBD1 as D (6 bases). Trimming left V 5 bases short and J 5 bases short, with 12 bases between. CDR1 is MNHEY, CDR2 SVGAGI, per germline. The CDR3 contains 13 residues. The CDR3 nucleotides read TGTGCCAGCAGTCCAGGGGAAGGTACTGAAGCTTTCTTT. This gives the protein CASSPGEGTEAFF.

This chain connects TRBV5-1 to TRBJ1-1; D is unresolved. This CDR3 is built from 13 residues. Trimming left V 4 bases short and J 3 bases short, with 10 bases between. Germline V gives CDR1 SGHRS, CDR2 YFSETQ. The CDR3, as DNA: TGCGCCAGCAGCGCGGACTCTGACACTGAAGCTTTCTTT. Residues: CASSADSDTEAFF.

The V call is TRBV28, the J call TRBJ2-1, with 10 bases fitting TRBD1. J lost 8 bases, V lost 11 bases, and 9 bases had no gene match. The germline V gene has CDR1 MDHEN and CDR2 SYDVKM. The CDR3 runs to 13 residues. The CDR3 sequence: CAGGQGILDEQFF. The CDR3 DNA reads as TGTGCCGGGGGACAGGGGATTCTCGATGAGCAGTTCTTC.

The chain is built from TRBV2 and TRBJ2-5; the match to TRBD1 covers 11 bases. Germline lookup yields CDR1 SNHLY and CDR2 FYNNEI. CDR3 length equals 15 residues. Trimming removed 5 bases from V and 4 bases from J; junction bases left unmatched: 6. Here the CDR3 DNA reads TGTGCCAGCAGTCGGGGGGACAGGGGGATAGAGACCCAGTACTTC. It yields the protein CASSRGDRGIETQYF. The full variable domain, completed using reference TRBV2 and TRBJ2-5, is EPEVTQTPSHQVTQMGQEVILRCVPISNHLYFYWYRQILGQKVEFLVSFYNNEISEKSEIFDDQFSVERPDGSNFTLKIRSTKLEDSAMYFCASSRGDRGIETQYFGPGTRLLVL.

The CDR3 coding sequence is TGTGCCAGTAATATCCAGGGTACCATGAACACTGAAGCTTTCTTT. Translated: CASNIQGTMNTEAFF. The V gene is TRBV19, the J gene TRBJ1-1, with a weak D call TRBD1 (5 bases). Looked up from germline, CDR1 is LNHDA and CDR2 is SQIVND (reference sequence). This CDR3 is 15 amino acids long. V shed 7 bases and J shed 0 bases, with 15 bases lying between them.

The J gene is TRBJ1-1, the V gene TRBV6-5; a weak D match, TRBD1 (6 bases). Germline V gene sequence: CDR1 MNHEY, CDR2 SVGAGI. Trimming pared 0 bases from V and 5 bases from J, leaving 13 bases between. The CDR3 is 15 residues long. Here the CDR3 DNA reads TGTGCCAGCAGTTACTCGGCTCAGGGGATGACTGAAGCTTTCTTT. It codes for CASSYSAQGMTEAFF.

This chain joins TRBV27 and TRBJ2-2; 8 bases align to TRBD1. The trim removed 6 bases at V and 4 bases at J, leaving 10 bases unmatched. Germline V CDR1 and CDR2: MNHEY, SMNVEV (reference sequence). The CDR3 runs to 16 residues. The CDR3 here is CASRKSRDRLTGELFF. CDR3 nucleotide sequence: TGTGCCAGCAGGAAAAGCCGGGACAGGCTCACCGGGGAGCTGTTTTTT.

The chain recombines TRBV4-3 with TRBJ2-1, with 8 bases aligning to TRBD1. Germline V gene data show CDR1 as LGHNA and CDR2 as YSLEER. The V gene end was trimmed by 0 bases and the J gene end by 1 base; junction bases not matched to a gene: 2. The CDR3 is 16 residues long. The CDR3 sequence is CASSQDQGASYNEQFF. The CDR3, as DNA: TGCGCCAGCAGCCAAGATCAGGGGGCTTCCTACAATGAGCAGTTCTTC.

The chain has TRBV7-2 and TRBJ2-3, with D unclear. The CDR3 has 15 residues. Germline CDR1 is SGHTA and CDR2 is FQGNSA. The V gene lost 1 base and the J gene lost 1 base, with 9 bases spanning the gap. CDR3 residues: CASSLVPVRTDTQYF. In nucleotides, the CDR3 is TGTGCCAGCAGCTTAGTCCCAGTCCGCACAGATACGCAGTATTTT.

The V and J genes are TRBV28 and TRBJ2-1; TRBD2 matches at 12 bases. The germline gives CDR1 MDHEN, CDR2 SYDVKM. The V gene end was trimmed by 5 bases and the J gene end by 12 bases; junction bases not matched to a gene: 8. The CDR3 sequence is 14 residues long. CDR3 nucleotides: TGTGCCAGCAGTCTGGAGACTAGCGGGAGCGGGCAGTTCTTC. Protein sequence: CASSLETSGSGQFF. Full variable domain (remainder filled in from reference TRBV28 and TRBJ2-1): DVKVTQSSRYLVKRTGEKVFLECVQDMDHENMFWYRQDPGLGLRLIYFSYDVKMKEKGDIPEGYSVSREKKERFSLILESASTNQTSMYLCASSLETSGSGQFFGPGTRLTVL.

This chain connects TRBV28 to TRBJ1-1, with 7 bases fitting TRBD1. From germline, CDR1 is MDHEN and CDR2 SYDVKM. The CDR3 loop spans 14 amino acids. Unmatched junction bases numbered 3, after V lost 5 bases and J lost 0 bases. In DNA form, the CDR3 reads TGTGCCAGCAGTCCGACAGGGCTGAACACTGAAGCTTTCTTT. Residues: CASSPTGLNTEAFF.

This chain joins TRBV7-2 and TRBJ1-1, with D unresolved. The ends were cut back, 3 bases at V and 0 bases at J, with 5 bases in the middle. CDR1 is SGHTA and CDR2 is FQGNSA in the germline V gene. The CDR3 is 13 amino acids. CDR3 sequence: CASSLTVNTEAFF. CDR3 nucleotides: TGTGCCAGCAGCTTGACTGTGAACACTGAAGCTTTCTTT.